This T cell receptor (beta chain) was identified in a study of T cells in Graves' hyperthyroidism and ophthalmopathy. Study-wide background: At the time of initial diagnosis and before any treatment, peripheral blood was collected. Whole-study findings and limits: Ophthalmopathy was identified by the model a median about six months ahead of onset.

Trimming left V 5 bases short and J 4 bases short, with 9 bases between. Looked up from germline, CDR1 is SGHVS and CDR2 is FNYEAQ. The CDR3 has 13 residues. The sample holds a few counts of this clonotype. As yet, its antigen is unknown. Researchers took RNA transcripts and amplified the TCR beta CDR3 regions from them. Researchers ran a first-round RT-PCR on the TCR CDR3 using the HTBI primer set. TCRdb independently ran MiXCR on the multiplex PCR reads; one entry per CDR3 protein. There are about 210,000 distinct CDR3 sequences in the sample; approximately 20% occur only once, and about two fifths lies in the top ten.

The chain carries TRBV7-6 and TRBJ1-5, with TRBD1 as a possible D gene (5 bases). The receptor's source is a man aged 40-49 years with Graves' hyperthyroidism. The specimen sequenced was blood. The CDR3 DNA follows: TGTGCCAGCAGCACAGGACCAAATCAGCCCCAGCATTTT. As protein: CASSTGPNQPQHF.